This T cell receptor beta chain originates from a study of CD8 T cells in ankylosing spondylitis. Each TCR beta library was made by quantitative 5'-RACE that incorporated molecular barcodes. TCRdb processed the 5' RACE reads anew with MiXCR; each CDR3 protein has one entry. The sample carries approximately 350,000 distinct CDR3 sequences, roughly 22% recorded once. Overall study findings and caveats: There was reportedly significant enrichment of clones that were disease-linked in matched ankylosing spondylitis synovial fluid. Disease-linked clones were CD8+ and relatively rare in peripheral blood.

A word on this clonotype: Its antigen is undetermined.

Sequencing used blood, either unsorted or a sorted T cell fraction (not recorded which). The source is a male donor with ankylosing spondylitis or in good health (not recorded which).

The DNA of the CDR3 is TGTGCCAGCAGTGTCGGACAGGGGGGCTTTGAAGCTTTCTTT. This sequence encodes CASSVGQGGFEAFF. The rearrangement joins TRBV12-3 or TRBV12-4 to TRBJ1-1; the match to TRBD1 covers 10 bases. J was trimmed by 7 bases and V by 5 bases; bases with no gene match: 7. The CDR3 sequence is 14 residues long.